This T cell receptor beta chain was sequenced in a study of blood T cells in healthy people across ages. A J-beta primer mix and a sample-barcoded 5' primer were used in a second PCR of roughly 6 to 11 cycles. TCRdb itself ran the 5' RACE reads through MiXCR, one entry per CDR3 protein. Of approximately 800,000 distinct CDR3 sequences listed, roughly 25% are singletons. Donation came from healthy Caucasian individuals in Russia who were aged about 6 to 95. The CDR3 runs 16 residues. V was pared by 6 bases and J by 5 bases, with 10 bases of the junction left unmatched. Germline CDR1 reads SGHAT; CDR2 reads FQNNGV. The same data also went into a second study, on T cells of mothers and their children. This second study notes: For unrelated pairs as for related ones, thymic selection shapes TCR recombination output similarly.

This sequence joins TRBV11-2 and TRBJ1-1, with 12 positions matching TRBD1. Sequenced input: blood. The sequence was obtained from a boy between 10 and 17 years old in good health. The CDR3 nucleotides read TGTGCCAGCAGGAAACCGGGACAGGGGGCGAGGACTGAAGCTTTCTTT. Protein sequence: CASRKPGQGARTEAFF.